This T cell receptor (beta chain) was recorded in a study of T-cell reconstitution after alpha-beta-depleted transplantation in children. Construction of the TCRbeta library involved unique molecular identifiers. A single record per CDR3 protein comes from TCRdb applying MiXCR to the PCR reads. Here the sample spans about 200,000 distinct CDR3 sequences, roughly 14% being singletons. The CDR3 spans 15 residues. Trimming pared 0 bases from V and 5 bases from J, leaving 11 bases between. This clonotype has ten or more counts. The sample here was PBMCs from the stem cell graft donor, taken from the stem cell graft. The TCR was taken from a human donor who donated a stem cell graft to a child with acute lymphoblastic leukemia. The rearrangement joins TRBV12-3 or TRBV12-4 to TRBJ2-1; D ambiguous. As DNA, the CDR3 is TGTGCCAGCAGTTTAGCGACCCACGAAGACAATGAGCAGTTCTTC. Its translation: CASSLATHEDNEQFF.